The present entry profiles one TCR beta chain with its context. Its antigen is currently unknown. This record belongs to a study of shared clonotypes between healthy human individuals. Study information: The composition of the donors was a couple of women and three men aged 18 to 49. Overall study results and limits: Some naive CD4 clonotypes, around 4.7%, turned up in common across several donors. Generation probabilities were higher for clonotypes shared across all four sorted-subset donors than for unshared ones.

The naive CD8 population came from CD45RO-negative cells selected for CCR7, without terminally differentiated effector memory CD45RA+ cells. Sequencing was performed with immunoSEQ multiplex PCR; in TCRdb, only in-frame clones are kept and a portion is missing. Among roughly 2.1 million clones listed, about 93% were seen once. The sequence derives from a man aged 18 to 29 in good health. Some clones in this sample may be carry-over from other donors' samples. The specimen sequenced was naive CD8+ T cells from PBMCs.

In nucleotides, the CDR3 is TGTGCCAGCAGCTCCTCCCCAGCGGGAGAGGTCTACGAGCAGTACTTC. Amino acid sequence: CASSSSPAGEVYEQYF. The chain combines TRBV13 with TRBJ2-7; 8 bases are a match to TRBD2. CDR1 is PRHDT, CDR2 FYEKMQ, per germline (reference sequence). V shed 4 bases, J shed 3 bases, and the junction held 11 bases outside the gene matches. This CDR3 comprises 16 residues.